These T cell receptor beta chains were read from a single sample in a study of blood T cell repertoires in COVID-19. The assay was immunoSEQ multiplex PCR, and TCRdb's table has in-frame clones only and misses some. This table has fewer than 250,000 clones, around nine tenths appearing once. Sequenced material: peripheral blood. The origin of the receptors is a man in his 60s with COVID-19, enrolled during active disease. Each CDR3 is given with its conserved first and last residue. Each record gives: CDR3 protein, V gene, CDR3 length.

CDR3 protein: CASSPQGRGTEAFF
V gene: TRBV6-5
CDR3 length: 14

CDR3 protein: CASSLDGTYEQYF
V gene: TRBV6-6
CDR3 length: 13

CDR3 protein: CASSLYSGTSGSYEQYF
V gene: TRBV5-1
CDR3 length: 17

CDR3 protein: CATSTFQTSRTQYF
V gene: TRBV15
CDR3 length: 14

CDR3 protein: CASSSPLAGGGEQYF
V gene: TRBV3-1/TRBV3-2
CDR3 length: 15

CDR3 protein: CASSTQEGAWSPLHF
V gene: TRBV21-1
CDR3 length: 15

CDR3 protein: CASSGTSVGEQYF
V gene: TRBV9
CDR3 length: 13

CDR3 protein: CASSATRSGYSNQPQHF
V gene: TRBV6-1
CDR3 length: 17

CDR3 protein: CASSLGPSTRTGANVLTF
V gene: TRBV5-4
CDR3 length: 18

CDR3 protein: CASSLGGRWANVLTF
V gene: TRBV5-8
CDR3 length: 15

CDR3 protein: CASSLGTGAVYGYTF
V gene: TRBV7-2
CDR3 length: 15

CDR3 protein: CASSPGPANPPDTQYF
V gene: TRBV27
CDR3 length: 16

CDR3 protein: CATSRGGGDYSGANVLTF
V gene: TRBV24-1
CDR3 length: 18

CDR3 protein: CASSPWTSGRAIHEQYF
V gene: TRBV3-1/TRBV3-2
CDR3 length: 17

CDR3 protein: CASSAGQGARLAFF
V gene: TRBV19
CDR3 length: 14

CDR3 protein: CASSLLQGNQPQHF
V gene: TRBV28
CDR3 length: 14

CDR3 protein: CASSISAGTGYEKLFF
V gene: TRBV19
CDR3 length: 16

CDR3 protein: CASSLISPPNEKLFF
V gene: TRBV7-2
CDR3 length: 15

CDR3 protein: CASSIEGQNTEAFF
V gene: TRBV11-2
CDR3 length: 14

CDR3 protein: CASSLNLPTGGSTDTQYF
V gene: TRBV28
CDR3 length: 18

CDR3 protein: CASSISGYQPQHF
V gene: TRBV19
CDR3 length: 13

CDR3 protein: CASSIQSRGGYTF
V gene: TRBV19
CDR3 length: 13

CDR3 protein: CASSPVAGAYNEQFF
V gene: TRBV4-2
CDR3 length: 15

CDR3 protein: CASSLAQGISNTIYF
V gene: TRBV5-4
CDR3 length: 15

CDR3 protein: CAWSVRGSHQPQHF
V gene: TRBV30
CDR3 length: 14

CDR3 protein: CASSQAGGGNTIYF
V gene: TRBV4-1
CDR3 length: 14

CDR3 protein: CASSADRVADTQYF
V gene: TRBV3-1/TRBV3-2
CDR3 length: 14

CDR3 protein: CASSQALHEQYF
V gene: TRBV3-1/TRBV3-2
CDR3 length: 12

CDR3 protein: CSARRGSEQYF
V gene: TRBV20-1
CDR3 length: 11

CDR3 protein: CASSYTRDTEAFF
V gene: TRBV3-1/TRBV3-2
CDR3 length: 13

CDR3 protein: CASSPRRQGSSSGNTIYF
V gene: TRBV5-6
CDR3 length: 18

CDR3 protein: CASSLGAGSSPDTQYF
V gene: TRBV7-3
CDR3 length: 16

CDR3 protein: CAVGTGEAQHF
V gene: TRBV28
CDR3 length: 11

CDR3 protein: CASSPPSLDTQYF
V gene: TRBV18
CDR3 length: 13

CDR3 protein: CAQGLDQPQHF
V gene: TRBV5-1
CDR3 length: 11

CDR3 protein: CASSSGFGVRSTEAFF
V gene: TRBV6-2/TRBV6-3
CDR3 length: 16

CDR3 protein: CAWSRGGNTEAFF
V gene: TRBV30
CDR3 length: 13

CDR3 protein: CASSERGLAIAKNIQYF
V gene: TRBV2
CDR3 length: 17

CDR3 protein: CASSSSGTTLGETQYF
V gene: TRBV7-3
CDR3 length: 16

CDR3 protein: CASSLAGIYEQYF
V gene: TRBV12-3/TRBV12-4
CDR3 length: 13

CDR3 protein: CASSVRHLAGAGNEQFF
V gene: TRBV9
CDR3 length: 17

CDR3 protein: CASLAGGSSGELFF
V gene: TRBV28
CDR3 length: 14

CDR3 protein: CSVETQGGKLFF
V gene: TRBV29-1
CDR3 length: 12

CDR3 protein: CASSPPTRTGGEKLFF
V gene: TRBV18
CDR3 length: 16

CDR3 protein: CASSLEPGTQYF
V gene: TRBV5-1
CDR3 length: 12

CDR3 protein: CASSFLGANQPQHF
V gene: TRBV27
CDR3 length: 14

CDR3 protein: CASSRGVYGYTF
V gene: TRBV28
CDR3 length: 12

CDR3 protein: CASSLGDRVQETQYF
V gene: TRBV11-2
CDR3 length: 15

CDR3 protein: CASSRTGLAYEQYF
V gene: TRBV2
CDR3 length: 14

CDR3 protein: CASSLGWLAGGTDTQYF
V gene: TRBV5-1
CDR3 length: 17

CDR3 protein: CASSQDRVPPYEQYF
V gene: TRBV14
CDR3 length: 15

CDR3 protein: CASSYQGPSGGNTIYF
V gene: TRBV6-6
CDR3 length: 16

CDR3 protein: CASSPTGNPNYGYTF
V gene: TRBV28
CDR3 length: 15

CDR3 protein: CAISESGSMGPYEQYF
V gene: TRBV10-3
CDR3 length: 16

CDR3 protein: CASSRSKGATEAFF
V gene: TRBV11-1
CDR3 length: 14